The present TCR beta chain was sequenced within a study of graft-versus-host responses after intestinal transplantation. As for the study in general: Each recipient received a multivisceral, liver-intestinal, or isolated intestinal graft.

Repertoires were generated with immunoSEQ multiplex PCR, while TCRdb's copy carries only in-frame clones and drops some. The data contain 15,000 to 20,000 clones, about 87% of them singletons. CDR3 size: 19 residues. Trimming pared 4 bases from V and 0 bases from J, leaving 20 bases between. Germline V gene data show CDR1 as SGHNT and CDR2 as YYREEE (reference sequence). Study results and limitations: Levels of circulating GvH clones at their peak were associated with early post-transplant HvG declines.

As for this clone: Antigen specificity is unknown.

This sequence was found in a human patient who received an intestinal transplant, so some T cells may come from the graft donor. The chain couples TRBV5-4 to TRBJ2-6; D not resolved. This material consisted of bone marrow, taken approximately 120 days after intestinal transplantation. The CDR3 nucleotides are TGTGCCAGCAGCCCAGGACCCCGTCTTAAGAGCTCTGGGGCCAACGTCCTGACTTTC. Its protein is CASSPGPRLKSSGANVLTF.